This T cell receptor (beta chain) is drawn from a study of cytomegalovirus exposure and HLA in healthy donors (dated by TCRdb to 2015 to 2018). Background for the entire study: According to an earlier analysis of 550 to 750 of the donors, about 179 million T cells yielded some 110 million unique TCR beta sequences and around 300 Gb of sequence data. Roughly 300 gigabases of sequencing data and approximately 91 million unique TCR sequences made up an early release that covered approximately 650 HLA-typed donors. Among the roughly 390 genotyped donors, roughly 80% belonged to the genetic ancestry cluster associated with self-reported Caucasian donors. The aim of the study was to test whether cataloging public T cell receptors could identify signatures of past pathogen exposure. The T cell repertoires of 700 or so subjects were profiled by immunosequencing and related to cytomegalovirus serostatus. Along with the approximately 700-subject first cohort, a separate validation cohort of 120 different subjects was used. To predict cytomegalovirus infection status, the study brought together high-throughput TCR immunosequencing, statistical association of individual TCRs with disease status, and machine learning. In a later analysis, previously published TCR beta repertoires from 600 to 850 donors were re-analyzed and high-resolution HLA genotyping was added so that TCR occurrence patterns could be studied. The later analysis used no new phenotypic data to find candidate immune exposures, relying instead on TCR beta sequences and their occurrence across donors. In an earlier analysis of 500 to 650 of the donors, high-throughput TCR beta sequencing was used to judge whether each TCR beta V gene segment behaved as functional or pseudogenic. Alongside the repertoire data, information on donor age, sex, ethnicity and CMV serostatus was compiled. Genome-wide SNP genotypes for about 55% of the 666 donors were used in a later genetic analysis, which treated that subset as a discovery cohort. Every discovery cohort repertoire had been produced on one sequencing platform. Both class I and class II loci were covered by HLA typing, at four-digit resolution. The number of donors typed differed by locus, with roughly 620-640 for A, B, C, DRB1 and DQB1, 522 for DQA1, some 570 for DPA1, and approximately 470 for DPB1. Four to six DR-DQ haplotypes were handled as single units for association and clustering, since linkage in the cohort was strong. Across around 400 genotyped donors of the cohort, an average of 235,054 unique TCR beta nucleotide sequences per donor were sequenced, and approximately 19% of those sequences were non-productive.

A remark on this clone: The specificity of this receptor is unknown. There are no base qualities to consult, and no much larger clone falls within one base.

V loses 10 bases at its end and J loses 5 bases; junction bases beyond the gene matches: 6. CDR1 MGHRA and CDR2 YSYEKL are derived from the germline V gene. There are 12 amino acids in the CDR3, from cysteine to phenylalanine inclusive. Only the CDR3 region is kept as DNA, spanning 36 bases read in frame from base 1. In total, approximately 690 healthy bone marrow donors made up the cohort. At the time of sampling, every cohort member was nominally healthy, though immune exposures that went unrecorded were likely present. The donor tested CMV seropositive, placing the donor among the 289 seropositive members of the cohort. A peripheral blood sample was collected from each donor, and TCR beta sequencing was performed on peripheral blood mononuclear cells. Genomic DNA was extracted from the blood cell samples with the Qiagen DNeasy Blood Extraction Kit. The paper's findings and limits, for the study overall: In a later genetic analysis, a missense DCLRE1C variant was associated with V-gene and J-gene trimming of TCR beta chains, and the association was replicated in an independent cohort. Correlated functional status among segregating V segments might reflect linkage disequilibrium, but an unknown experimental factor could not be ruled out. An earlier analysis of approximately 570 of the donors showed that most TCR beta V segments appeared in productive rearrangements either about 90% or about 30% of the time, which broadly matched IMGT annotations. Because counts were too low, some 17 rarely observed V segments, including chromosome 9 orphons, were left out of the earlier analysis of some 640 of the donors. The presence/absence analyses assumed that sequencing depth was roughly uniform across donors, and that assumption may not be true. The only immune exposure information available for the cohort was CMV serostatus. Strong co-occurrence of HLA alleles, especially DR and DQ, made assigning TCR associations to individual alleles difficult. A cluster of highly shared sequence variants was judged likely to be a technical artifact of the sequencing pipeline. A further reported finding was that TCR beta sequences accurately predicted the HLA-A and HLA-B alleles for most subjects in the first cohort. Most CMV-associated TCR beta chains appeared to be HLA-restricted in a later analysis, and the HLA associations seemed to be driven largely by CMV exposure. A later analysis found that HLA-associated TCR beta chains were more clonally expanded and had lower generation probabilities than equally common non-associated chains. Because the 87-base-pair reads could not distinguish some IMGT-functional V segments, including TRBV6-2 and TRBV6-3, those segments were excluded. A later analysis reported that several top co-occurrence clusters appeared linked to parvovirus B19, influenza, CMV and Epstein-Barr virus. It was suggested by the authors that the approach could potentially be generalized to other disease states and immunological phenotypes. In a later analysis, the rate of TCR association differed among HLA loci, with DRB1 alleles having the most associated TCRs and HLA-C alleles having the fewest. Because HLA typing was unavailable for some donors at each locus, only the typed subset was used in association tests. The classifier was reported to diagnose cytomegalovirus status with high specificity and sensitivity in both the original and validation cohorts. Across donors, most TCR sequences were observed very rarely, whereas some public TCRs were present in many individuals. The study gave a list of around 170 TCR beta chains associated with cytomegalovirus. This cohort had only TCR beta chains sequenced, and the lack of alpha or paired-chain data limited which features could be detected. In vitro tests confirmed that a few of the cytomegalovirus-associated TCR beta chains recognize cytomegalovirus antigens. Specific HLA alleles were associated with 16,951 TCR beta sequences at a false discovery rate of 0.05 in a later analysis. According to a later genetic analysis, donors in an Asian-associated ancestry cluster had fewer N-insertions in productive TCRs than the approximately 610-donor mean.

The library was prepared using the immunoSEQ multiplex PCR assay. For the multiplex PCR, a mixture combining 60 forward primers for TCR Vbeta segments and 13 reverse primers for TCR Jbeta segments was used. The CDR3 region of rearranged TCR beta genes was amplified from genomic DNA with a multiplex PCR assay. Amplified TCR beta libraries were sequenced as 87-base-pair reads on the Illumina HiSeq System. The source study handled its data this way. Across the 600 to 700 repertoires, a later analysis counted some 80 million unique TCR beta chains, roughly 11 million of which were shared by at least two donors. Raw reads were error-corrected and collapsed into unique sequences with a nearest-neighbor algorithm that merged closely related sequences to remove PCR and sequencing errors. CDR3 sequences were aligned to IMGT reference sequences to assign V, D and J gene segments. For a sequence to be retained, a match of at least six nucleotides was required to both a V gene segment and a J gene segment. A rearrangement was called productive if the CDR3 had no stop codons and remained in frame with V and J, and every other rearrangement was called non-productive. Following IMGT convention, CDR3 was defined as the stretch from the second conserved V-encoded cysteine to the conserved J-encoded phenylalanine. In an earlier analysis of roughly 610 of the donors, sequences lacking an unambiguous match to a single V gene segment were excluded. An earlier analysis of 587 of the donors classified V segments as functional when productive rearrangements were above 56.7% and as segregating when the standard deviation between donors was above 5%. A statistical classification framework was built to diagnose cytomegalovirus status from the catalog of TCR beta chain sequences. In a later analysis, TCR nucleotide sequences were compared against IMGT/GENE-DB human TR gene sequences so that V and J genes could be assigned. Using the TCRdist pipeline, a later analysis assigned CDR3 sequences along with most-parsimonious VDJ recombination scenarios. In a later analysis, every TCR beta chain was defined by the combination of its CDR3 amino acid sequence and its V-gene family, and reads without a unique V-gene family were dropped. To address suspected cross-contamination and a sequencing artifact, a later analysis removed a few hundred highly shared, low-generation-probability nucleotide sequences. A later analysis calculated a clonal expansion index for each public chain from normalized within-repertoire ranks of inferred template counts. Generation probabilities in a later analysis came from a VDJ recombination model fitted to out-of-frame rearrangements, and those results were checked against IGoR. A later analysis scored TCR-TCR, TCR-HLA and TCR-CMV co-occurrence with hypergeometric tests, applying a repertoire-size bias correction to TCR pairs. To estimate false discovery rates, a later analysis permuted the HLA or CMV assignments 20 times. In a later analysis, co-occurring TCRs were grouped using DBSCAN, and TCRdist sequence similarity was added for clustering within HLA-allele-positive subsets. Repertoires with fewer than 30,000 or more than 120,000 public chains were left out of co-occurrence clustering, as were a handful of repertoires with anomalous nucleotide sharing. The source is immuneACCESS, and TCRdb retained only in-frame sequences with V and J called. Part of the clones is not carried over; for the studies checked, unresolved V genes explain less than half of this, and the remainder is unexplained. That table gives V, J and clone size, and the DNA gave D and trimming. Here the sample has 100,000 to 150,000 clones; 70% to 85% occur a single time. More than 4% of the sample is in the top ten clones.

The rearrangement combines TRBV4-1 with TRBJ1-1; 8 junctional bases match TRBD1. The receptor was isolated from a male donor in good health and CMV-seropositive. The material sequenced was PBMCs. CDR3 protein: CATQGARTEAFF. The nucleotide sequence reads as follows: TGCGCCACCCAGGGGGCCAGGACTGAAGCTTTCTTT.